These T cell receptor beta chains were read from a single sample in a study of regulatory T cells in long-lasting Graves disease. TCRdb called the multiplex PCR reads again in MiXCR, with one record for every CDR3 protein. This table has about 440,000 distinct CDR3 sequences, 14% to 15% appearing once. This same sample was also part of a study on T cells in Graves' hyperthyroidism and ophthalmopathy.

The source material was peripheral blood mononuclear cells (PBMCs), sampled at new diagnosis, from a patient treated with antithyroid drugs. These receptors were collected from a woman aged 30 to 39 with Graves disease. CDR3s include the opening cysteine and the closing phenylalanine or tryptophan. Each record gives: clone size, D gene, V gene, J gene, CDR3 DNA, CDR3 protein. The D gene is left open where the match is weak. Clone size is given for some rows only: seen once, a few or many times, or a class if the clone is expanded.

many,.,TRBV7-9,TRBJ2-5,TGTGCCAGCAGCTCCGCTGGGGAGACCCAGTACTTC,CASSSAGETQYF
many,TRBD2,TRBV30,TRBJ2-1,TGTGCCTGGAGTGTACTAAAGGAACTAGCGGAGTTCTTC,CAWSVLKELAEFF
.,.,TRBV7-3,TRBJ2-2,TGTGCCAGCAGCGTAGGCGAGTCCGGGGGCCCCGGGGAGCTGTTTTTT,CASSVGESGGPGELFF
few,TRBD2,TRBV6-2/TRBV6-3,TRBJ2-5,TGTGCCAGCATGCGGCGGGAGCAAACCCAGTACTTC,CASMRREQTQYF
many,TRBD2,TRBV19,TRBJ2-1,TGTGCCAGTATAAGGGAGGGTAGCTCCTACAATGAGCAGTTCTTC,CASIREGSSYNEQFF
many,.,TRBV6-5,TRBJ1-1,TGTGCCAGCAGTTCCGCGTGGCCACAGAACACTGAAGCTTTCTTT,CASSSAWPQNTEAFF
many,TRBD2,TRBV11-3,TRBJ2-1,TGTGCCAGCAGCTTTCGACCGGGACTAGAGGGTGAGCAGTTCTTC,CASSFRPGLEGEQFF
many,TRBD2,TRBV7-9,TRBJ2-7,TGTGCCAGCAGCCGACTAGCGGGTCAGTCCGAGCAGTACTTC,CASSRLAGQSEQYF
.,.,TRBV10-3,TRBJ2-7,TGTGCCATCAGTGGAGGCAGGGCGTACGAGCAGTACTTC,CAISGGRAYEQYF
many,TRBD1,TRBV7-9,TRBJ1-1,TGTGCCAGCAGCTTAACGGGACAGGCCACTGAAGCTTTCTTT,CASSLTGQATEAFF
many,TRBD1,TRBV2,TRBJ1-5,TGTGCCAGCAGTGAAGCTGACAGGGGGCGACAGCCCCAGCATTTT,CASSEADRGRQPQHF
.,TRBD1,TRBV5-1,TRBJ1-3,TGCGCCAGCAGCTTGTCGCGACAGGGGTCGGGAAACACCATATATTTT,CASSLSRQGSGNTIYF
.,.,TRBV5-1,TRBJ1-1,TGCGCCAGCAGCTACTCGGACAGCATGAACACTGAAGCTTTCTTT,CASSYSDSMNTEAFF
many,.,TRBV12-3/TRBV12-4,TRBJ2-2,TGTGCCAGCAGAACCGCCGGGCCAAGCACCGGGGAGCTGTTTTTT,CASRTAGPSTGELFF
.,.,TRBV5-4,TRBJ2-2,TGTGCCAGCAGCGGGTGGAGTAGCGGCGGGGAGCTGTTTTTT,CASSGWSSGGELFF
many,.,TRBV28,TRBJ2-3,TGTGCCAGCAGTTTGGCGGACCTCACAGATACGCAGTATTTT,CASSLADLTDTQYF